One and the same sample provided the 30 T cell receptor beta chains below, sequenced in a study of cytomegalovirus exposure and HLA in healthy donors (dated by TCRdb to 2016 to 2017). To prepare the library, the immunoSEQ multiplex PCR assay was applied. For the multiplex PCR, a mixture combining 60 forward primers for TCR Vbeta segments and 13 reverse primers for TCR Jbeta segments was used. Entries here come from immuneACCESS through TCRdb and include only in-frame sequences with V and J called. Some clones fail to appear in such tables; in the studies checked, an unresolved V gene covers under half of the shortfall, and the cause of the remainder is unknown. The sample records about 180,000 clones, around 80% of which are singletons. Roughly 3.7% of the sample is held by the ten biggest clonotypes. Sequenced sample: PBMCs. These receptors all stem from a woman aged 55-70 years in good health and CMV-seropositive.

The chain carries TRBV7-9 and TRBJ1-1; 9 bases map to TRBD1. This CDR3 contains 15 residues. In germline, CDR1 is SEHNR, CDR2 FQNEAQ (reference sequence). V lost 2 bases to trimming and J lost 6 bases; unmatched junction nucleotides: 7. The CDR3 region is CASSLTGTGRAEAFF. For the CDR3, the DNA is TGTGCCAGCAGCTTAACCGGGACAGGGAGGGCTGAAGCTTTCTTT.

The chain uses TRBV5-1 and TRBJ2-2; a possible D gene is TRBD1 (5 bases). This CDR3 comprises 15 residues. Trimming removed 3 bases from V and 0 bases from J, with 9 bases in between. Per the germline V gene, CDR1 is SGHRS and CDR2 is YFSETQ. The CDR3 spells CASSSGIANTGELFF. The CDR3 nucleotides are TGCGCCAGCAGCTCAGGGATCGCGAACACCGGGGAGCTGTTTTTT.

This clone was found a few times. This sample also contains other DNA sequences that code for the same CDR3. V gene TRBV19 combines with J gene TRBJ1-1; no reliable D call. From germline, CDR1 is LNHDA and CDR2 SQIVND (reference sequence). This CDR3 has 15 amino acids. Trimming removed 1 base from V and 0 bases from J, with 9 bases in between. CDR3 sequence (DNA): TGTGCCAGTAGTATAGCGCCGGGTTTGAACACTGAAGCTTTCTTT. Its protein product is CASSIAPGLNTEAFF.

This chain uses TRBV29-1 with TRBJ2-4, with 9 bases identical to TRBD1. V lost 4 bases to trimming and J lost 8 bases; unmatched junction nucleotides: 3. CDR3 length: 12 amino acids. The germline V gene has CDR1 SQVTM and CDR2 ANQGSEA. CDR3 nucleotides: TGCAGCGTTGCACAGGGGGCAGACATTCAGTACTTC. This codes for CSVAQGADIQYF.

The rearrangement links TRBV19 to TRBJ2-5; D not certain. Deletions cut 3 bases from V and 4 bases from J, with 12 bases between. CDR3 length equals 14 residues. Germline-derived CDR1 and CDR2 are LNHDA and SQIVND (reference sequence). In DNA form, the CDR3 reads TGTGCCAGTAGTATCGCTTGGCGGAGAGAGACCCAGTACTTC. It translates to CASSIAWRRETQYF.

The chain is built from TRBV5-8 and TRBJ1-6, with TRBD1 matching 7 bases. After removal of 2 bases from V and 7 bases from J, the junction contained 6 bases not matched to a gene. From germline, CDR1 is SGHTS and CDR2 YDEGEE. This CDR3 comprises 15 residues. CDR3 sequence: CASSLFTGVNSPLHF. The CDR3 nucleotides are TGTGCCAGCAGCTTATTCACAGGGGTGAATTCACCCCTCCACTTT.

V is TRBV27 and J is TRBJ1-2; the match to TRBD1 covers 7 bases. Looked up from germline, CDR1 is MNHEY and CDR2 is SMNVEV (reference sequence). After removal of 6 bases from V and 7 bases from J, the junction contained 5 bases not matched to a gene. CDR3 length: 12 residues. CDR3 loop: CASRTGAGGYTF. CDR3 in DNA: TGTGCCAGCAGAACAGGGGCGGGTGGCTACACCTTC.

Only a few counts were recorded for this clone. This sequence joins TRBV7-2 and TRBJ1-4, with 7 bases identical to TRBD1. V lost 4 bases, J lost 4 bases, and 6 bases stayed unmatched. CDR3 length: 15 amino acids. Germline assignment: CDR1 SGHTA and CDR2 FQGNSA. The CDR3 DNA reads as TGTGCCAGCAGCTCGACAGGGCAGGGTAATGAAAAACTGTTTTTT. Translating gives CASSSTGQGNEKLFF.

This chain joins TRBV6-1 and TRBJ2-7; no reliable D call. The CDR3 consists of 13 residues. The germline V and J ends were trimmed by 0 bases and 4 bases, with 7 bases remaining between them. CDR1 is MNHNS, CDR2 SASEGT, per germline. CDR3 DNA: TGTGCCAGCAGTGAAGCTGTAGTGTACGAGCAGTACTTC. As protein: CASSEAVVYEQYF.

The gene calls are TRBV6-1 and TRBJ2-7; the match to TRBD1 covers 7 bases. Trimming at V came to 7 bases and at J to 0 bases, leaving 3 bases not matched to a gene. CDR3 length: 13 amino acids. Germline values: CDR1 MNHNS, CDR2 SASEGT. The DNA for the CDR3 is TGTGCCAGCACTAGGGGGCCCTCCTACGAGCAGTACTTC. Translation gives CASTRGPSYEQYF.

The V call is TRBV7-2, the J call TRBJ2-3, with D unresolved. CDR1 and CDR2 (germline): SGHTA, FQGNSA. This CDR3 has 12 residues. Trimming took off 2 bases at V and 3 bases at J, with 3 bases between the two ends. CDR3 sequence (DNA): TGTGCCAGCAGCTTATTAACAGATACGCAGTATTTT. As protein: CASSLLTDTQYF. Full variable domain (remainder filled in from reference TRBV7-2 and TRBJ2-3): GAGVSQSPSNKVTEKGKDVELRCDPISGHTALYWYRQSLGQGLEFLIYFQGNSAPDKSGLPSDRFSAERTGGSVSTLTIQRTQQEDSAVYLCASSLLTDTQYFGPGTRLTVL.

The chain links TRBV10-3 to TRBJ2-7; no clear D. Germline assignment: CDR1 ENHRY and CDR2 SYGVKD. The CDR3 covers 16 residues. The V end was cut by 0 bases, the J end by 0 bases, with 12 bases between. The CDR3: CAISESFSVPSYEQYF. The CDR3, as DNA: TGTGCCATCAGTGAGTCGTTCAGTGTACCCTCCTACGAGCAGTACTTC.

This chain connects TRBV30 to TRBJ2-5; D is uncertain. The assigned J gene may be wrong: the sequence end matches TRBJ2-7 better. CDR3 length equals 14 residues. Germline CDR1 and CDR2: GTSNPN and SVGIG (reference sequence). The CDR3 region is CAWSKSGETYEQYF. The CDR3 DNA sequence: TGTGCCTGGAGTAAGTCAGGTGAGACCTACGAGCAGTACTTC.

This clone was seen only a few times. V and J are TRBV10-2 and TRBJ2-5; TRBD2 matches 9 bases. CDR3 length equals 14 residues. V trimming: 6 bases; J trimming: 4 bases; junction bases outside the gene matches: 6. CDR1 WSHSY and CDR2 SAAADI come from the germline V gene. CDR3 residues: CASRKTSGIETQYF. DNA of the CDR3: TGCGCCAGCAGAAAGACTAGCGGCATAGAGACCCAGTACTTC.

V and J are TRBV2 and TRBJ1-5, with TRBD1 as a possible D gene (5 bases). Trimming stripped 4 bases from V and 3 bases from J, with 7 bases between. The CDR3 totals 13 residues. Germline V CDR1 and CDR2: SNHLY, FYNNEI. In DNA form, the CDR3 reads TGTGCCAGCAGTGCAGGGTCCAATCAGCCCCAGCATTTT. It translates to CASSAGSNQPQHF.

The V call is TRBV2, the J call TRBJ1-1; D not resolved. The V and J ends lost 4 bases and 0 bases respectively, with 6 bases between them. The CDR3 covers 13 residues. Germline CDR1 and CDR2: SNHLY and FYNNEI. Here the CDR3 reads CASSVGMNTEAFF. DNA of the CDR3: TGTGCCAGCAGTGTCGGGATGAACACTGAAGCTTTCTTT.

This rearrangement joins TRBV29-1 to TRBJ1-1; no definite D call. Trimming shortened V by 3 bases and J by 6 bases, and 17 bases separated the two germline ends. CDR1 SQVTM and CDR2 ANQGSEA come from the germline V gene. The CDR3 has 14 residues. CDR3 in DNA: TGCAGCGTTGAGCCCCCAAGTTCTCAGGCTGAAGCTTTCTTT. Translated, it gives CSVEPPSSQAEAFF.

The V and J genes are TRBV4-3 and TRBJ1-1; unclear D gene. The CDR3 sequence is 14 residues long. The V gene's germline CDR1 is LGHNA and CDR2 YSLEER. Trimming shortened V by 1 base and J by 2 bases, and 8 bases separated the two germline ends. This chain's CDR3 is CASSQAHGNTEAFF. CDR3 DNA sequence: TGCGCCAGCAGCCAAGCACATGGTAACACTGAAGCTTTCTTT.

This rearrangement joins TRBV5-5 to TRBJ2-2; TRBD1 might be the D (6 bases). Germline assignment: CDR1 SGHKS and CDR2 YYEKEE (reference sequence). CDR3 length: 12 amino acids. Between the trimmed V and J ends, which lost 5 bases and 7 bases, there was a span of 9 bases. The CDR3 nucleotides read TGTGCCAGCAGACCAGGGGTCGGGGAGCTGTTTTTT. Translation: CASRPGVGELFF.

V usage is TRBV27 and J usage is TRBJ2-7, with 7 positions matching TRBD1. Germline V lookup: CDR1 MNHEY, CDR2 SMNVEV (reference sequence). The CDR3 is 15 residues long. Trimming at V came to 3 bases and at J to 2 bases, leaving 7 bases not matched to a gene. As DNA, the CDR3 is TGTGCCAGCAGTTTGGTTACAGGGGAAACCTACGAGCAGTACTTC. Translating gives CASSLVTGETYEQYF.

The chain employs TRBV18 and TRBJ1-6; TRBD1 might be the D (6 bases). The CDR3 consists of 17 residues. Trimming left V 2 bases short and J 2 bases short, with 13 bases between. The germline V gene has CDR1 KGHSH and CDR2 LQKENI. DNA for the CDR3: TGTGCCAGCTCACCAAAGGTACAGGGCCCCTATAATTCACCCCTCCACTTT. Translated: CASSPKVQGPYNSPLHF. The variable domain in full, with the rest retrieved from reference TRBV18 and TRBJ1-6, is NAGVMQNPRHLVRRRGQEARLRCSPMKGHSHVYWYRQLPEEGLKFMVYLQKENIIDESGMPKERFSAEFPKEGPSILRIQQVVRGDSAAYFCASSPKVQGPYNSPLHFGNGTRLTVT.

CDR3: CASSLSRGALQETQYF. The CDR3 nucleotides are TGTGCCAGCAGTCTCAGCAGGGGGGCGTTACAAGAGACCCAGTACTTC. This chain connects TRBV11-2 to TRBJ2-5, with D possibly matching TRBD1 (7 bases). Per the germline V gene, CDR1 is SGHAT and CDR2 is FQNNGV. This CDR3 is 16 amino acids long. V shed 6 bases and J shed 2 bases, with 19 bases lying between them. Filled out from reference TRBV11-2 and TRBJ2-5, the complete variable domain reads EAGVAQSPRYKIIEKRQSVAFWCNPISGHATLYWYQQILGQGPKLLIQFQNNGVVDDSQLPKDRFSAERLKGVDSTLKIQPAKLEDSAVYLCASSLSRGALQETQYFGPGTRLLVL.

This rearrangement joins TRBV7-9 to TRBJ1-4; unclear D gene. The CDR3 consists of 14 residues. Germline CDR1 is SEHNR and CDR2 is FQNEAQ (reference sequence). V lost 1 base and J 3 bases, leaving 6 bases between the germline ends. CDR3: CASSLVRANEKLFF. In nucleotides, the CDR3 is TGTGCCAGCAGCTTAGTGCGGGCTAATGAAAAACTGTTTTTT.

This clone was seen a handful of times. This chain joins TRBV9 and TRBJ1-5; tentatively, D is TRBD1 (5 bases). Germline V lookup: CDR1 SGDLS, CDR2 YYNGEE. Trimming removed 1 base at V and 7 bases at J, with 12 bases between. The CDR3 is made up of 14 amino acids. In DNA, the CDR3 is TGTGCCAGCAGCGTACAAGGGGCTGGACAGCCCCAGCATTTT. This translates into CASSVQGAGQPQHF.

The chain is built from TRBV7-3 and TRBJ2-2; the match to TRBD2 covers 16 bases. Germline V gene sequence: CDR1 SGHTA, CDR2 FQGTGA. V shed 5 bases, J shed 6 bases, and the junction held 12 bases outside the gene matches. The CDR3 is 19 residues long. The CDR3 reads CASSPGLAGGPEVAGELFF. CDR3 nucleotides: TGTGCCAGCAGCCCGGGACTAGCGGGGGGGCCGGAGGTGGCCGGGGAGCTGTTTTTT.

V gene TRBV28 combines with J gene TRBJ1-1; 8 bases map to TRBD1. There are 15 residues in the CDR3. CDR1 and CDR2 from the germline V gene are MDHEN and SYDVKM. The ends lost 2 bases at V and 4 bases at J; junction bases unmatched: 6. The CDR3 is CASSLAGGARTEAFF. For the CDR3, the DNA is TGTGCCAGCAGTTTAGCAGGGGGCGCTCGCACTGAAGCTTTCTTT. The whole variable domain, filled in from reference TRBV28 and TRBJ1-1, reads DVKVTQSSRYLVKRTGEKVFLECVQDMDHENMFWYRQDPGLGLRLIYFSYDVKMKEKGDIPEGYSVSREKKERFSLILESASTNQTSMYLCASSLAGGARTEAFFGQGTRLTVV.

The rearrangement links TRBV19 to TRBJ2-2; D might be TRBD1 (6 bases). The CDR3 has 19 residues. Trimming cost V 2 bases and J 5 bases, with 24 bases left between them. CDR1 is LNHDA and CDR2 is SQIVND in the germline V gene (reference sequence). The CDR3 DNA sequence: TGTGCCAGTAGTATAACCCTAATCCTCGGACAGTCCACAACCGGGGAGCTGTTTTTT. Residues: CASSITLILGQSTTGELFF.

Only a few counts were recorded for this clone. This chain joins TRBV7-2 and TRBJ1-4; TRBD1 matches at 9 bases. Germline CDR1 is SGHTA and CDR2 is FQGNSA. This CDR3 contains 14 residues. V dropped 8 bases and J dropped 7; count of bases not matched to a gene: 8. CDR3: CASASQGAGEKLFF. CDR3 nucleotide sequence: TGTGCCAGCGCCTCACAGGGGGCGGGTGAAAAACTGTTTTTT. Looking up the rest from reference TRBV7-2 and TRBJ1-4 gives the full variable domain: GAGVSQSPSNKVTEKGKDVELRCDPISGHTALYWYRQSLGQGLEFLIYFQGNSAPDKSGLPSDRFSAERTGGSVSTLTIQRTQQEDSAVYLCASASQGAGEKLFFGSGTQLSVL.

CDR3 nucleotide sequence: TGCAGCGCCTCCGGGACTAGCGGCAACACAGATACGCAGTATTTT. Encoded protein: CSASGTSGNTDTQYF. The chain joins TRBV29-1 to TRBJ2-3, with 11 bases aligning to TRBD2. The CDR3 is 15 residues long. J lost 2 bases, V lost 7 bases, and 8 bases had no gene match. Germline lookup yields CDR1 SQVTM and CDR2 ANQGSEA.

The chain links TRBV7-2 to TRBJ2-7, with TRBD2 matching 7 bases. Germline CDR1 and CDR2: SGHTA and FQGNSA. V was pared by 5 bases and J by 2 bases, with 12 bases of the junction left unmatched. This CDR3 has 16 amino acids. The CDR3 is CASSLGTGGATYEQYF. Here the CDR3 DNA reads TGTGCCAGCAGCCTGGGGACGGGAGGTGCGACCTACGAGCAGTACTTC.